This TCR beta chain was observed in a study of shared clonotypes between healthy human individuals. The overall study: The study used three CD4 naive, three CD4 memory, two CD8 naive and one CD8 memory plate per donor.

The germline V gene encodes CDR1 LGHNA and CDR2 YSLEER. This CDR3 contains 14 residues. Trimming cost V 3 bases and J 4 bases, with 11 bases left between them. CD45RO negativity and positive selection for CCR7 defined naive CD8 cells, a population that excluded terminally differentiated effector memory CD45RA+ cells. Assay: immunoSEQ multiplex PCR; the TCRdb copy retains only in-frame clones and omits some. The sample consists of about 2 million clones, just under 95% of them appearing once. This receptor was taken from a man between 18 and 29 years old in good health. The chain links TRBV4-3 to TRBJ2-3; D not resolved. Sequencing used naive CD8+ T cells sorted from blood. CDR3: CASSQLSGSDTQYF. In DNA, the CDR3 is TGCGCCAGCAGCCAGCTCTCGGGTTCAGATACGCAGTATTTT.